These 10 T cell receptor beta chains were sequenced from one sample in a study of neurological immune-mediated disorders. TCRdb re-called the 5' RACE reads with MiXCR, one entry per CDR3 protein. The repertoire includes over 25,000 distinct CDR3 sequences, 9% to 13% of them detected once, and about 5.3% sits in the top ten. Sequenced input: PBMCs. These receptors were obtained from a woman in her fifties or sixties in good health.

This chain connects TRBV5-1 to TRBJ2-3, with D unclear. This CDR3 has 15 amino acids. V was shortened by 0 bases and J by 0 bases, with 8 bases between the two germline ends. Germline V gene lookup returns CDR1 SGHRS and CDR2 YFSETQ. CDR3 sequence (DNA): TGCGCCAGCAGCTTGGATGTATCTAGCACAGATACGCAGTATTTT. Amino acid sequence: CASSLDVSSTDTQYF.

This clonotype was counted at least ten times. This chain joins TRBV7-2 and TRBJ2-1; 10 nucleotides align to TRBD1. The CDR3 has 14 amino acids. CDR1 is SGHTA and CDR2 is FQGNSA in the germline V gene. Trimming cost V 3 bases and J 6 bases; bases outside gene matches: 2. DNA for the CDR3: TGTGCCAGCAGCTTGGGGACAGGGGCCAATGAGCAGTTCTTC. Translated: CASSLGTGANEQFF.

The V call is TRBV20-1, the J call TRBJ1-4, with a tentative D call TRBD1 (6 bases). The V gene lost 3 bases and the J gene lost 5 bases, with 13 bases spanning the gap. CDR1 is DFQATT, CDR2 SNEGSKA, per germline (reference sequence). This CDR3 is built from 14 residues. CDR3 in DNA: TGCAGTGCTAGTTTGTTAGGGGGGAATGAAAAACTGTTTTTT. Protein sequence: CSASLLGGNEKLFF.

This clonotype has ten or more counts. V is TRBV6-1 and J is TRBJ1-6; 7 positions match TRBD1. The CDR3 runs to 14 residues. With 10 bases clipped from V and 9 bases from J, the junction kept 12 bases outside the gene matches. The V gene's germline CDR1 is MNHNS and CDR2 SASEGT. CDR3 sequence: CAITKDRQASPLHF. CDR3 nucleotides: TGTGCCATCACCAAGGACAGGCAGGCTTCACCCCTCCACTTT.

This clonotype appeared many times. The V call is TRBV10-3, the J call TRBJ2-3, with D uncertain. Trimming took off 2 bases at V and 4 bases at J, with 16 bases between the two ends. The germline V gene has CDR1 ENHRY and CDR2 SYGVKD. This CDR3 is 16 amino acids long. The CDR3 protein is CAISEVAGPVSDTQYF. The CDR3 bases are TGTGCCATCAGTGAGGTCGCAGGCCCGGTTTCAGATACGCAGTATTTT.

This clonotype was observed at least ten times. The chain has TRBV12-3 or TRBV12-4 and TRBJ1-5; D gene unclear. V shed 1 base and J shed 0 bases, with 7 bases lying between them. The CDR3 loop spans 15 amino acids. This CDR3 reads CASSLGQVSNQPQHF. The CDR3 DNA reads as TGTGCCAGCAGTTTAGGGCAGGTTAGCAATCAGCCCCAGCATTTT.

This clonotype was recorded at least ten times. The CDR3 region has the DNA TGTGCCAGCAGTTACCTGGGGGGCCGAGGCTACACCTTC. Protein: CASSYLGGRGYTF. This chain joins TRBV6-5 and TRBJ1-2, with D perhaps TRBD1 (6 bases). V was clipped by 2 bases and J by 8 bases, with 12 bases between them. The germline CDR1 and CDR2 sequences are MNHEY and SVGAGI. This CDR3 has 13 residues.

This clonotype is labeled as medium-sized. This sequence joins TRBV4-3 and TRBJ1-2; possible D gene TRBD1, 5 bases. V lost 1 base, J lost 0 bases, and 18 bases lay in between. This CDR3 region has 18 residues. Germline assignment: CDR1 LGHNA and CDR2 YSLEER. The CDR3 reads CASSQGSSTARANYGYTF. CDR3 bases: TGCGCCAGCAGCCAAGGTAGTTCGACAGCCCGTGCTAACTATGGCTACACCTTC.

This clonotype was seen at least ten times. The chain carries TRBV4-2 and TRBJ1-2, with a weak D call TRBD1 (5 bases). The germline gives CDR1 LGHNA, CDR2 YNFKEQ. This CDR3 is built from 15 residues. Between the trimmed V and J ends, which lost 0 bases and 3 bases, there was a span of 11 bases. CDR3 protein: CASSQEGEGHYGYTF. The CDR3 bases are TGTGCCAGCAGCCAAGAGGGGGAGGGGCACTATGGCTACACCTTC.

This clonotype was counted at least ten times. Here the CDR3 DNA reads TGTGCCAGCAGCCAAGATTGGAAAGGGGGCGGTCAGCCCCAGCATTTT. It translates to CASSQDWKGGGQPQHF. The rearrangement uses TRBV4-2 and TRBJ1-5; TRBD1 matches 7 bases. The J segment lost 6 bases and the V segment lost 0 bases, leaving 8 bases of the junction unmatched. Germline V gene lookup returns CDR1 LGHNA and CDR2 YNFKEQ. This CDR3 has 16 residues.